This T cell receptor (beta chain) was recovered during a study of T-cell reconstitution after alpha-beta-depleted transplantation in children. This clonotype turned up a few times. Germline V gene lookup returns CDR1 SGHDT and CDR2 YYEEEE. The J segment lost 7 bases and the V segment lost 6 bases, leaving 20 bases of the junction unmatched. The length of the CDR3 is 18 residues. Unique molecular identifiers were used to barcode this TCRbeta library. Via MiXCR, TCRdb re-called the PCR reads, giving one row per CDR3 protein. The sample includes some 500,000 distinct CDR3 sequences, about 16% of them seen just once.

V usage is TRBV5-6 and J usage is TRBJ2-1, with 9 bases lining up with TRBD1. This receptor was taken from a human donor who donated a stem cell graft to a child with acute lymphoblastic leukemia. Sequenced material: PBMCs from the stem cell graft donor, taken from the stem cell graft. The CDR3 sequence is CASTPRDRDLERGNEQFF. CDR3 in DNA: TGTGCCAGCACTCCCCGGGACAGGGATCTGGAACGGGGGAATGAGCAGTTCTTC.